The 4 T cell receptor beta chains presented below share a single source sample, sequenced in a study of shared clonotypes between healthy human individuals. Generated by immunoSEQ multiplex PCR, the TCRdb table keeps only in-frame clones and is missing some. Of a few million clones in the sample, roughly 90% were seen once. The specimen was naive CD4+ T cells from PBMCs. Subset: CD45RA+ positively selected. These receptor sequences come from a man younger than 35 in good health. Some clones in this sample may be carry-over from other donors' samples.

This chain connects TRBV5-1 to TRBJ2-7, with TRBD2 matching over 8 bases. Trimming removed 4 bases from V and 1 base from J; junction bases left unmatched: 10. Germline V gene data show CDR1 as SGHRS and CDR2 as YFSETQ. CDR3 length: 16 residues. CDR3 nucleotides: TGCGCCAGCAGCCAAGCGGGGGCCGAGGGATCCTACGAGCAGTACTTC. As protein: CASSQAGAEGSYEQYF. The complete variable domain, with remaining parts taken from reference TRBV5-1 and TRBJ2-7, reads KAGVTQTPRYLIKTRGQQVTLSCSPISGHRSVSWYQQTPGQGLQFLFEYFSETQRNKGNFPGRFSGRQFSNSRSEMNVSTLELGDSALYLCASSQAGAEGSYEQYFGPGTRLTVT.

On this clone itself: This specimen includes other DNA sequences encoding the same CDR3. The chain uses TRBV5-4 and TRBJ1-4; the D gene is possibly TRBD1 (5 bases). Germline-derived CDR1 and CDR2 are SGHNT and YYREEE (reference sequence). V gave up 3 bases and J gave up 2 bases, with 8 bases separating them. This CDR3 has 14 amino acids. This chain's CDR3 is CASSSRGTNEKLFF. The CDR3 DNA follows: TGTGCCAGCAGCTCGCGGGGGACTAATGAAAAACTGTTTTTT.

The V call is TRBV5-1, the J call TRBJ1-1; D not certain. V lost 1 base, J lost 3 bases, and 13 bases lay in between. CDR3 size: 15 residues. Germline V lookup: CDR1 SGHRS, CDR2 YFSETQ. CDR3 amino acids: CASSLSSAGDTEAFF. For the CDR3, the DNA is TGCGCCAGCAGCTTGTCGAGCGCGGGTGACACTGAAGCTTTCTTT. Based on the CDR3 plus reference TRBV5-1 and TRBJ1-1, the full variable domain is KAGVTQTPRYLIKTRGQQVTLSCSPISGHRSVSWYQQTPGQGLQFLFEYFSETQRNKGNFPGRFSGRQFSNSRSEMNVSTLELGDSALYLCASSLSSAGDTEAFFGQGTRLTVV.

The genes are TRBV7-2 and TRBJ2-7; D assignment may be TRBD1 or TRBD2 (5 bases each). This CDR3 is 15 amino acids long. V lost 7 bases and J 0 bases, leaving 16 bases between the germline ends. From germline, CDR1 is SGHTA and CDR2 FQGNSA. CDR3 DNA sequence: TGTGCCAGCACTCCAAGGTGGGGGAGCTCCTACGAGCAGTACTTC. This translates into CASTPRWGSSYEQYF.